This T cell receptor beta chain was captured in a study of T cells in Graves' hyperthyroidism and ophthalmopathy (dated by TCRdb to about 2019). About the full investigation: To identify TCR V-J signatures that set the groups apart, the researchers used a discovery cohort of about a hundred patients, made up of 43 with Graves' ophthalmopathy and some 56 with stable Graves' hyperthyroidism. Whether ophthalmopathy could be predicted prospectively was tested in an independent validation cohort made up of fewer than 20 hyperthyroidism patients plus 17 patients who later progressed to ophthalmopathy. The 85 to 100 discovery patients were divided at random into training and test sets in a 7:3 ratio. The study also compared thyroid tissue and blood T-cell repertoires from roughly 6 Graves' hyperthyroidism patients. After sampling, hyperthyroidism patients received methimazole starting at 30 mg daily, and ophthalmopathy patients received high-dose intravenous methylprednisolone. The paper describes TCR Vbeta CDR3 sequencing of 135 peripheral blood samples, made up of approximately 40 ophthalmopathy patients, some 76 hyperthyroidism patients and about 17 progressor patients. The study at large found these results: No statistical method was used to set the sample size in advance, and investigators knew the group allocation. In validation, progression to ophthalmopathy was predicted by the model with approximately 67% sensitivity and roughly 76% specificity, a median of roughly 6.4 months before onset. Most expanded thyroid clonotypes (frequency above 0.001) were also detected in blood, a finding suggesting that blood repertoires may reflect thyroid immune responses. In cross-validation, a model built on a 13 V-J signature told ophthalmopathy apart from stable hyperthyroidism with approximately 91% sensitivity and about 81% specificity, and in testing the same model reached 80%/75%.

Amplification of TCR beta CDR3 regions was carried out from RNA transcripts. The TCR CDR3 was subjected to a first round of RT-PCR using the HTBI primer set and the Qiagen OneStep RT-PCR kit. Libraries were constructed in a second round of multiplex PCR, after which size selection and purification were carried out. Libraries were sequenced paired-end with 100 bp reads on an Illumina HiSeq2000. In the original analysis: Raw data were processed with SOAPnuke, discarding reads with adapters, uncalled bases, mean Phred below 15, or no exact constant-primer or identifier match. COPE v1.2.5 was used to merge the high-quality paired reads, and each unique nucleotide sequence was defined as a clonotype. MiTCR v1.1 was used to align clonotypes to the IMGT TRBV, TRBD and TRBJ reference segments. Only V-J combinations with frequency above 0.0001, covering 99.2% of repertoires, were analysed. A TCS score was defined as the ratio of F50 (clonal expansion) to E x V (chaos), with BLOSUM62-based TCRdist applied between CDR3 peptides within each V-J. Welch's t-statistics and random forest reduced roughly 500 V-J features to under 15, which were used in a naive Bayes classifier (R e1071). The Morisita-Horn index was used to measure how similar the thyroid and blood repertoires were. Using fastp trimming at Q25 and MiXCR clonotype assembly, TCRdb reanalyzed the public sequencing data and kept in-frame beta chains. CDR3 protein duplicates are merged, each entry listing the most common genes and DNA. The V and J calls come from TCRdb's annotation, not from the publication. Recorded for this sample are 450,000 to 700,000 distinct CDR3 sequences; just over 45% of them occurred a single time. The biggest ten clones account for roughly 19% of the sample.

Exclusion was applied to patients with uncontrolled infections, other autoimmune diseases, pregnancy or lactation. Diagnoses were established on the basis of clinical symptoms, serum thyroxine and TRAb, thyroid ultrasound, and orbital computed tomography. Trizol reagent was used to extract total RNA, and RNA quality was then checked on an Agilent 2100 Bioanalyzer. This clonotype has ten or more counts. The clone's antigen remains unknown. One base away there is no much larger clone; base qualities are not given. The receptor was derived from an adult woman with Graves' disease, either hyperthyroidism or ophthalmopathy (not recorded which). The sample was peripheral blood or thyroid tissue (not recorded which).

The base sequence is TGTGCCAGTCTCCGGAGGGAGAACACTGAAGCTTTCTTT. This sequence encodes CASLRRENTEAFF. The sequence links TRBV19 to TRBJ1-1, with the D gene uncertain. The CDR3, from cysteine to phenylalanine, totals 13 residues. Kept here is only the CDR3 DNA, which spans 39 bases and is read in frame from base 1. CDR1 and CDR2 were assigned from the germline V gene (reference sequence) as LNHDA and SQIVND. At the junction V is shortened by 8 bases and J by 1 base, with 11 bases in between.